This T cell receptor (beta chain) was recovered during a study of identifying expanded T cells in peripheral blood. The table came from immunoSEQ multiplex PCR; TCRdb's copy has only in-frame clones and leaves some out. The sample includes under 150,000 clones, roughly 90% seen only once; the top ten take roughly 8%. This CDR3 contains 16 residues. The ends lost 4 bases at V and 7 bases at J; junction bases unmatched: 14. Germline assignment: CDR1 MNHEY and CDR2 SVGAGI. Collection occurred without any documented infections or immune events in donors. The sample was blood. This clonotype was obtained from a person aged 18-69 years in good health. The chain joins TRBV6-5 to TRBJ2-7, with 9 bases aligning to TRBD2. CDR3 sequence reads: CASSSRMVAGVGEQYF. Written as DNA, the CDR3 is TGTGCCAGCAGTTCCCGAATGGTAGCGGGAGTGGGGGAGCAGTACTTC.